Listed here is a single T cell receptor beta chain. Its antigen is not known. The treatment here: oral pan-JAK inhibitor, 5-10 mg twice daily. In alopecia areata patients, both lesional scalp punch biopsies and peripheral blood were collected. The sample comes from a study of CD8+ T cells in alopecia areata. V lost 6 bases, J lost 0 bases, and 14 bases lay in between. Germline CDR1 is MNHEY and CDR2 is SMNVEV (reference sequence). The CDR3 is 15 residues long. Investigators isolated RNA and reverse transcribed it into cDNA to act as the sequencing template. Assay used: immunoSEQ multiplex PCR; TCRdb lists only in-frame clones, some missing. The sample contains roughly 100,000 clones, under 90% of which appear only once. Study findings and constraints: In scalp and blood, many expanded lesional clones persisted during tofacitinib. For patients receiving tofacitinib, scalp clonality and expanded CD8+ clones among the top 100 significantly decreased. Compared with normal scalp, lesional scalp had higher clonality and more expanded CD8+ clones.

The V call is TRBV27, the J call TRBJ1-1, with D uncertain. The source is a human donor with alopecia areata. The specimen was CD8+ T cells sorted from blood, collected at approximately week 30, from a patient treated with tofacitinib. CDR3: CASSLYSGVNTEAFF. For the CDR3, the DNA is TGTGCCAGCAGCCTTTATTCGGGCGTGAACACTGAAGCTTTCTTT.